The 20 T cell receptor beta chains in this list originate from one sample, sequenced in a study of T cell responses to AZD1222 COVID-19 vaccine. The method was immunoSEQ multiplex PCR; TCRdb's version includes in-frame clones alone and lacks a portion of them. The data show tens of thousands of clones, with about four fifths seen just once and under 8% held by the top ten. The sequencing here drew on peripheral blood, taken 28 days after the second AZD1222 dose. The origin of the receptors is an adult who received the AZD1222 COVID-19 vaccine.

This clone was detected only a few times. The V gene is TRBV19, the J gene TRBJ2-7; a possible D gene is TRBD1 (6 bases). Germline V CDR1 and CDR2: LNHDA, SQIVND (reference sequence). This CDR3 region has 15 residues. The ends were cut back, 1 base at V and 0 bases at J, with 10 bases in the middle. For the CDR3, the DNA is TGTGCCAGTAGTATAGGGACAGTGTTCTCCTACGAGCAGTACTTC. Translated: CASSIGTVFSYEQYF. Complete variable domain (other parts from reference TRBV19 and TRBJ2-7): DGGITQSPKYLFRKEGQNVTLSCEQNLNHDAMYWYRQDPGQGLRLIYYSQIVNDFQKGDIAEGYSVSREKKESFPLTVTSAQKNPTAFYLCASSIGTVFSYEQYFGPGTRLTVT.

The rearrangement joins TRBV12-3 or TRBV12-4 to TRBJ2-7; 9 bases are shared with TRBD1. CDR3 length: 12 residues. Losses at the gene ends were 8 bases for V and 6 bases for J; bases not matched to a gene: 5. The CDR3 spells CASQDRGREQYF. The CDR3 region has the DNA TGTGCCAGCCAGGACAGGGGTCGCGAGCAGTACTTC.

The rearrangement joins TRBV2 to TRBJ2-1; D possibly matches TRBD1 or TRBD2 (5 bases each). From germline, CDR1 is SNHLY and CDR2 FYNNEI. The CDR3 spans 15 residues. Trimming shortened V by 7 bases and J by 6 bases, and 19 bases separated the two germline ends. CDR3 nucleotide sequence: TGTGCCAGCAAACTCCGGGACCAAGCACTCAATGAGCAGTTCTTC. Amino acids: CASKLRDQALNEQFF.

The CDR3 region is CASSLGLGNEQYF. DNA of the CDR3: TGTGCCAGCAGCTTGGGGCTTGGGAACGAGCAGTACTTC. This sequence joins TRBV5-6 and TRBJ2-7; D remains ambiguous. Trimming stripped 0 bases from V and 5 bases from J, with 9 bases between. Germline loops: CDR1 SGHDT, CDR2 YYEEEE. The CDR3 length is 13 residues.

J is TRBJ1-5 and V is TRBV5-8, with a weak D call TRBD1 (5 bases). CDR1 is SGHTS and CDR2 is YDEGEE in the germline V gene. Trimming cost V 0 bases and J 0 bases, with 16 bases left between them. The CDR3 length is 18 residues. CDR3 amino acids: CASSLESPTAYSNQPQHF. The CDR3 nucleotides are TGTGCCAGCAGCTTGGAGTCTCCGACAGCGTATAGCAATCAGCCCCAGCATTTT.

This clone turned up a few times. The V and J genes are TRBV30 and TRBJ2-7, with a weak D call TRBD1 (5 bases). CDR1 GTSNPN and CDR2 SVGIG come from the germline V gene (reference sequence). Trimming shortened V by 4 bases and J by 2 bases, and 15 bases separated the two germline ends. The CDR3 is 14 amino acids. This chain's CDR3 is CAWTVGQGTYEQYF. DNA of the CDR3: TGTGCCTGGACCGTTGGACAAGGGACCTACGAGCAGTACTTC.

This clone turned up a few times. This chain connects TRBV9 to TRBJ2-1, with D unresolved. The CDR3 length is 11 residues. Deletions cut 4 bases from V and 4 bases from J, with 3 bases between. Germline-derived CDR1 and CDR2 are SGDLS and YYNGEE. For the CDR3, the DNA is TGTGCCAGCAGCCCGTACAATGAGCAGTTCTTC. It encodes CASSPYNEQFF.

This clone was counted a single time. The chain is built from TRBV11-3 and TRBJ2-2; D is uncertain. This CDR3 contains 16 residues. The germline V gene encodes CDR1 SGHNT and CDR2 YENEEA. Trimming removed 1 base from V and 0 bases from J, with 9 bases in between. CDR3 residues: CASSLGRSANTGELFF. Here the CDR3 DNA reads TGTGCCAGCAGCTTAGGGCGGTCGGCGAACACCGGGGAGCTGTTTTTT.

The CDR3 is CASSLEPANYGYTF. CDR3 DNA sequence: TGTGCCAGCAGCTTAGAGCCCGCCAACTATGGCTACACCTTC. The V call is TRBV7-2, the J call TRBJ1-2; no reliable D call. There are 14 residues in the CDR3. The V gene lost 1 base and the J gene lost 2 bases, with 8 bases spanning the gap. Germline V gene data show CDR1 as SGHTA and CDR2 as FQGNSA. Based on the CDR3 plus reference TRBV7-2 and TRBJ1-2, the full variable domain is GAGVSQSPSNKVTEKGKDVELRCDPISGHTALYWYRQSLGQGLEFLIYFQGNSAPDKSGLPSDRFSAERTGGSVSTLTIQRTQQEDSAVYLCASSLEPANYGYTFGSGTRLTVV.

The chain employs TRBV5-6 and TRBJ2-7; D is uncertain. This CDR3 region has 12 residues. Looked up from germline, CDR1 is SGHDT and CDR2 is YYEEEE. Deletions cut 4 bases from V and 2 bases from J, with 7 bases between. The CDR3 loop reads CASSVLTYEQYF. Written as DNA, the CDR3 is TGTGCCAGCAGCGTCTTAACCTACGAGCAGTACTTC.

The chain joins TRBV20-1 to TRBJ1-1; the D is unclear. The CDR3 length is 10 residues. V was clipped by 6 bases and J by 7 bases, with 9 bases between them. CDR1 is DFQATT and CDR2 is SNEGSKA in the germline V gene (reference sequence). For the CDR3, the DNA is TGCAGTGCGGTAGGTTTTGAAGCTTTCTTT. This sequence encodes CSAVGFEAFF.

The rearrangement uses TRBV19 and TRBJ1-5; TRBD1 might be the D (5 bases). Trimming cost V 10 bases and J 7 bases, with 17 bases left between them. The CDR3 runs to 13 residues. The germline CDR1 and CDR2 sequences are LNHDA and SQIVND (reference sequence). DNA of the CDR3: TGTGCCACCTCAGTGGGGGTGGACCAGCCCCAGCATTTT. Encoded protein: CATSVGVDQPQHF.

The V and J genes are TRBV30 and TRBJ2-1, with D unclear. The CDR3 is made up of 12 amino acids. The V end was cut by 3 bases, the J end by 4 bases, with 7 bases between. CDR1 GTSNPN and CDR2 SVGIG come from the germline V gene (reference sequence). The CDR3 DNA sequence: TGTGCCTGGAGCCTTAGATACAATGAGCAGTTCTTC. Translating gives CAWSLRYNEQFF.

The rearrangement links TRBV4-1 to TRBJ1-4; a possible D gene is TRBD1 (6 bases). The CDR3 runs to 16 residues. V dropped 1 base and J dropped 8 bases, with 17 bases sitting between them. The germline gives CDR1 MGHRA, CDR2 YSYEKL. In nucleotides, the CDR3 is TGCGCCAGCAGCCAAGGACAGGCGAGTCTTCGGGAAAAACTGTTTTTT. Protein sequence: CASSQGQASLREKLFF.

V gene TRBV5-1 combines with J gene TRBJ2-5; 9 bases map to TRBD2. Germline V gene data show CDR1 as SGHRS and CDR2 as YFSETQ. Trimming took 1 base from V and 5 from J; bases not matched to a gene: 6. CDR3 size: 15 residues. DNA of the CDR3: TGCGCCAGCAGCTTGCTGGCGGGGGGGCACGAGACCCAGTACTTC. It yields the protein CASSLLAGGHETQYF.

The chain combines TRBV6-5 with TRBJ1-4; D is unresolved. V lost 2 bases and J lost 4, with 14 bases in between. Germline V gene lookup returns CDR1 MNHEY and CDR2 SVGAGI. The CDR3 consists of 16 residues. CDR3 amino acids: CASSYRREGFNEKLFF. The CDR3 DNA reads as TGTGCCAGCAGTTACCGCCGAGAGGGATTTAATGAAAAACTGTTTTTT.

The chain combines TRBV4-2 with TRBJ2-5, with 15 bases identical to TRBD2. This CDR3 comprises 16 residues. Per the germline V gene, CDR1 is LGHNA and CDR2 is YNFKEQ. J gave up 5 bases and V 4 bases, and 5 bases lay outside the gene matches. CDR3 residues: CASSLSGTSGGETQYF. The CDR3 DNA reads as TGTGCCAGCAGCCTCTCCGGGACTAGCGGGGGGGAGACCCAGTACTTC.

The rearrangement links TRBV24-1 to TRBJ2-3; no clear D. CDR3 size: 16 residues. Germline loops: CDR1 KGHDR, CDR2 SFDVKD. Trimming removed 2 bases at V and 0 bases at J, with 11 bases between. CDR3 loop: CATSDWKSQSTDTQYF. The CDR3 bases are TGTGCCACCAGTGATTGGAAATCACAGAGCACAGATACGCAGTATTTT.

This clone was seen a single time. The CDR3 here is CASSEFTGGPGEQFF. As DNA, the CDR3 is TGTGCCAGCAGTGAGTTTACGGGGGGGCCGGGTGAGCAGTTCTTC. The chain joins TRBV6-1 to TRBJ2-1, with 8 bases that match TRBD2. The junction had 10 bases not matched to a gene; V was cut back by 3 bases and J by 9 bases. Per germline, CDR1 MNHNS and CDR2 SASEGT. The CDR3 spans 15 residues.

The V and J genes are TRBV19 and TRBJ2-7; 9 bases map to TRBD2. Germline loops: CDR1 LNHDA, CDR2 SQIVND (reference sequence). The CDR3 runs 15 residues. Trimming took 3 bases from V and 3 from J; bases not matched to a gene: 6. As DNA, the CDR3 is TGTGCCAGTAGTATTGCCAGCGGGGGGTTCTACGAGCAGTACTTC. This codes for CASSIASGGFYEQYF.